One sample yielded the 17 T cell receptor beta chains listed below, sequenced in a study of graft-versus-host responses after intestinal transplantation. No antigen is known for these receptors. The protocol was immunoSEQ multiplex PCR, while the TCRdb copy is restricted to in-frame clones and leaves out a portion. The sample has 80,000 to 100,000 clones, less than 95% seen once. Sequencing used unstimulated CD8+ T cells sorted from spleen or lymph node cells, obtained before transplant. These receptors all come from a human donor who was the organ donor for an intestinal transplant.

The CDR3 reads CASSQEAQDRGLTAYEQYF. The CDR3 region has the DNA TGCGCCAGCAGCCAAGAGGCGCAGGACAGGGGGCTCACGGCCTACGAGCAGTACTTC. The chain has TRBV4-1 and TRBJ2-7, with 11 bases that match TRBD1. This CDR3 comprises 19 residues. V shed 0 bases and J 2 bases; nucleotides not matched to a gene: 12. CDR1 and CDR2 (germline): MGHRA, YSYEKL.

The rearrangement links TRBV5-1 to TRBJ1-1; D gene unclear. Germline assignment: CDR1 SGHRS and CDR2 YFSETQ. There are 11 residues in the CDR3. V gave up 4 bases and J gave up 7 bases, with 8 bases separating them. The CDR3: CASSAGYEAFF. The CDR3 region has the DNA TGCGCCAGCAGCGCCGGTTATGAAGCTTTCTTT.

The chain carries TRBV5-1 and TRBJ2-7; possible D gene TRBD2, 5 bases. The germline gives CDR1 SGHRS, CDR2 YFSETQ. This CDR3 spans 13 amino acids. V was clipped by 0 bases and J by 6 bases, with 10 bases between them. CDR3 sequence reads: CASSLVNGVEQYF. The DNA of the CDR3 is TGCGCCAGCAGCTTGGTAAACGGGGTCGAGCAGTACTTC.

The chain uses TRBV5-3 and TRBJ2-3; TRBD2 is a possible D gene (6 bases). TRBV5-3 is placed among ORFs of uncertain function. V shed 3 bases and J shed 2 bases, with 16 bases lying between them. CDR3 length: 16 amino acids. The CDR3 here is CARSSGTSSPTDTQYF. The CDR3 DNA is TGTGCCAGAAGCTCCGGGACTTCTTCACCCACAGATACGCAGTATTTT.

The chain employs TRBV6-5 and TRBJ1-1; D might be TRBD1 (5 bases). CDR1 and CDR2 from the germline V gene are MNHEY and SVGAGI. The CDR3 is 14 residues long. V lost 6 bases to trimming and J lost 1 base, with 12 bases between them. CDR3 sequence (DNA): TGTGCCAGCAGACTTCTTACAGGGAACACTGAAGCTTTCTTT. Residues: CASRLLTGNTEAFF.

The chain combines TRBV7-3 with TRBJ2-7; the match to TRBD2 covers 7 bases. This CDR3 region has 15 residues. Per the germline V gene, CDR1 is SGHTA and CDR2 is FQGTGA. Losses at the gene ends were 2 bases for V and 0 bases for J; bases not matched to a gene: 4. CDR3 coding DNA: TGTGCCAGCAGCTTAGCTAGCGGTAACTCCTACGAGCAGTACTTC. Amino acids: CASSLASGNSYEQYF.

J is TRBJ2-2 and V is TRBV11-1; tentative D call: TRBD1 (6 bases). V was pared by 3 bases and J by 5 bases, with 13 bases between. The CDR3 sequence is 15 residues long. Germline values: CDR1 SGHAT, CDR2 FQDESV (reference sequence). CDR3 sequence reads: CASSFGQGWTGELFF. The CDR3 DNA follows: TGTGCCAGCAGCTTCGGGCAGGGGTGGACCGGGGAGCTGTTTTTT.

This rearrangement joins TRBV30 to TRBJ2-7; D remains unclear. CDR1 and CDR2 from the germline V gene are GTSNPN and SVGIG (reference sequence). The CDR3 sequence is 11 residues long. V lost 5 bases and J lost 3, with 8 bases in between. The CDR3, as DNA: TGTGCCTGGGGCCCCAGCTACGAGCAGTACTTC. Encoded protein: CAWGPSYEQYF.

The V call is TRBV5-6, the J call TRBJ2-1; TRBD2 matches at 10 bases. From germline, CDR1 is SGHDT and CDR2 YYEEEE. The CDR3 contains 17 residues. The ends lost 4 bases at V and 9 bases at J; junction bases unmatched: 16. As DNA, the CDR3 is TGTGCCAGCAGCGGTCGGCTAGCGGGAGCTCTCATTTTTGAGCAGTTCTTC. It codes for CASSGRLAGALIFEQFF.

The rearrangement uses TRBV5-1 and TRBJ2-3; 10 nucleotides line up with TRBD1. Germline CDR1 and CDR2: SGHRS and YFSETQ. Unmatched junction bases numbered 29, after V lost 5 bases and J lost 2 bases. CDR3 length: 23 amino acids. This CDR3 reads CASSFPSPVFQFRQGATTDTQYF. CDR3 DNA sequence: TGCGCCAGCAGTTTTCCAAGTCCAGTTTTCCAATTCAGACAGGGGGCTACCACAGATACGCAGTATTTT.

The chain is built from TRBV5-8 and TRBJ2-3, with a weak D call TRBD2 (5 bases). CDR1 SGHTS and CDR2 YDEGEE come from the germline V gene. There are 16 residues in the CDR3. V was clipped by 5 bases and J by 0 bases, with 16 bases between them. The CDR3 nucleotides are TGTGCCAGCAGACTACTGCGGGCTGGGAGCACAGATACGCAGTATTTT. It translates to CASRLLRAGSTDTQYF. The whole variable domain, remainder taken from reference TRBV5-8 and TRBJ2-3, is EAGVTQSPTHLIKTRGQQATLRCSPISGHTSVYWYQQALGLGLQFLLWYDEGEERNRGNFPPRFSGRQFPNYSSELNVNALELEDSALYLCASRLLRAGSTDTQYFGPGTRLTVL.

In its sample, this clone was seen once. This rearrangement joins TRBV7-9 to TRBJ1-2, with TRBD1 as a possible D gene (5 bases). Germline CDR1 and CDR2: SEHNR and FQNEAQ (reference sequence). The V end lost 1 base, the J end lost 7 bases, and 19 bases lay between the germline ends. The CDR3 has 16 residues. The CDR3 DNA is TGTGCCAGCAGCTTAGTTAGTTTGAAAGGGGCTGGTGGCTACACCTTC. Translation: CASSLVSLKGAGGYTF. Full variable domain (missing parts from reference TRBV7-9 and TRBJ1-2): DTGVSQNPRHKITKRGQNVTFRCDPISEHNRLYWYRQTLGQGPEFLTYFQNEAQLEKSRLLSDRFSAERPKGSFSTLEIQRTEQGDSAMYLCASSLVSLKGAGGYTFGSGTRLTVV.

This clone was picked up one time. V and J are TRBV13 and TRBJ2-7; D remains ambiguous. The CDR3 extends over 14 amino acids. V was pared by 2 bases and J by 4 bases, with 12 bases between. Germline V lookup: CDR1 PRHDT, CDR2 FYEKMQ (reference sequence). This CDR3 is CASSLIGESYEQYF. Here the CDR3 DNA reads TGTGCCAGCAGCTTAATCGGTGAGAGTTACGAGCAGTACTTC.

The chain couples TRBV28 to TRBJ2-4, with D possibly matching TRBD2 (5 bases). Trimming left V 1 base short and J 8 bases short, with 18 bases between. Looked up from germline, CDR1 is MDHEN and CDR2 is SYDVKM. The CDR3 consists of 16 residues. The CDR3 is CASSLYQGSRMDIQYF. Here the CDR3 DNA reads TGTGCCAGCAGTTTATATCAAGGGAGCAGGATGGACATTCAGTACTTC.

The chain couples TRBV19 to TRBJ2-5; 11 bases agree with TRBD1. The J call is in doubt because the DNA end fits TRBJ2-7 better. Germline values: CDR1 LNHDA, CDR2 SQIVND (reference sequence). The CDR3 has 14 residues. CDR3 protein: CASSTGTGGYEQYF. The CDR3 nucleotides are TGTGCCAGTAGTACCGGGACAGGGGGGTACGAGCAGTACTTC.

The V call is TRBV28, the J call TRBJ2-7; possibly TRBD1 for D (6 bases). CDR1 MDHEN and CDR2 SYDVKM come from the germline V gene. The CDR3 extends over 15 amino acids. The V and J ends lost 6 bases and 2 bases respectively, with 17 bases between them. CDR3 amino acids: CASRPTGYFTYEQYF. The DNA for the CDR3 is TGTGCCAGCAGACCAACAGGGTATTTCACCTACGAGCAGTACTTC. Full variable domain (rest looked up from reference TRBV28 and TRBJ2-7): DVKVTQSSRYLVKRTGEKVFLECVQDMDHENMFWYRQDPGLGLRLIYFSYDVKMKEKGDIPEGYSVSREKKERFSLILESASTNQTSMYLCASRPTGYFTYEQYFGPGTRLTVT.

The gene calls are TRBV6-6 and TRBJ2-1; D possibly corresponds to TRBD1 (5 bases). The germline V and J ends were trimmed by 3 bases and 1 base, with 10 bases remaining between them. Germline-derived CDR1 and CDR2 are MNHNY and SVGAGI (reference sequence). The CDR3 is 15 amino acids. The CDR3 spells CASSYTGESYNEQFF. The CDR3 bases are TGTGCCAGCAGTTATACAGGCGAATCCTACAATGAGCAGTTCTTC.